The 26 T cell receptor beta chains below were found in one sample sequenced in a study of T cells after yellow fever vaccination. TCRdb re-called the 5' RACE reads with MiXCR, one entry per CDR3 protein. The sample lists 340,000 or so distinct CDR3 sequences, around 13% occurring once. The sequences come from CD4+ T cells sorted from PBMCs, collected 15 days after the yellow fever booster vaccination. Receptor source: a man in his late teens or twenties who received the YFV17D yellow fever vaccine.

This clonotype turned up a few times. The chain joins TRBV5-4 to TRBJ2-1; 9 nucleotides match TRBD2. CDR3 length: 16 residues. Germline V gives CDR1 SGHNT, CDR2 YYREEE (reference sequence). J was trimmed by 5 bases and V by 5 bases; bases with no gene match: 11. Written as DNA, the CDR3 is TGTGCCAGCAGTTTACCAGCGGGGGGCGGGGACAATGAGCAGTTCTTC. This gives the protein CASSLPAGGGDNEQFF.

J is TRBJ2-3 and V is TRBV11-3; the D gene is possibly TRBD2 (5 bases). Trimming pared 1 base from V and 3 bases from J, leaving 5 bases between. Germline V gives CDR1 SGHNT, CDR2 YENEEA. The CDR3 consists of 13 residues. The CDR3, as DNA: TGTGCCAGCAGCTTAGGGGAGACAGATACGCAGTATTTT. This gives the protein CASSLGETDTQYF. Full variable domain (rest looked up from reference TRBV11-3 and TRBJ2-3): EAGVVQSPRYKIIEKKQPVAFWCNPISGHNTLYWYLQNLGQGPELLIRYENEEAVDDSQLPKDRFSAERLKGVDSTLKIQPAELGDSAVYLCASSLGETDTQYFGPGTRLTVL.

This clonotype was counted between two and nine times. The gene calls are TRBV4-3 and TRBJ1-5; D unclear. In germline, CDR1 is LGHNA, CDR2 YSLEER. Trimming cost V 1 base and J 8 bases, with 9 bases left between them. The CDR3 is 13 amino acids. CDR3 region: CASSQGMAEPQHF. CDR3 DNA: TGCGCCAGCAGCCAAGGAATGGCTGAGCCCCAGCATTTT.

The J gene is TRBJ2-4, the V gene TRBV12-5; TRBD1 might be the D (5 bases). V gave up 6 bases and J gave up 4 bases, with 16 bases separating them. Germline CDR1 reads LGHNT; CDR2 reads FRNRAP. The CDR3 is 15 residues long. The CDR3 sequence is CASGTTGRIKNIQYF. The CDR3 nucleotides are TGTGCTAGTGGGACAACAGGACGGATAAAAAACATTCAGTACTTC.

This clonotype was found a few times. The chain has TRBV27 and TRBJ2-7; 10 bases map to TRBD1. V lost 6 bases and J lost 4; bases outside the gene matches: 3. Germline-derived CDR1 and CDR2 are MNHEY and SMNVEV (reference sequence). The CDR3 is 13 amino acids. This chain's CDR3 is CASRRTGGYEQYV. The CDR3, as DNA: TGTGCCAGCAGGCGGACAGGGGGGTACGAGCAGTACGTC.

The chain joins TRBV12-3 or TRBV12-4 to TRBJ2-7; D perhaps matches TRBD2 (6 bases). This CDR3 contains 17 residues. The V gene lost 6 bases and the J gene lost 6 bases, with 27 bases spanning the gap. CDR3 in DNA: TGTGCCAGCAGCCTACTGTCTTGGGACTCAACCTGGGTCGAGCAGTACTTC. This codes for CASSLLSWDSTWVEQYF.

This chain connects TRBV20-1 to TRBJ2-1; the match to TRBD2 covers 8 bases. The V gene end was trimmed by 0 bases and the J gene end by 8 bases; junction bases not matched to a gene: 6. This CDR3 region has 14 residues. Germline loops: CDR1 DFQATT, CDR2 SNEGSKA (reference sequence). This chain's CDR3 is CSARDPGGADEQFF. Here the CDR3 DNA reads TGCAGTGCTAGAGACCCGGGGGGGGCAGATGAGCAGTTCTTC.

This clonotype was counted a few times. The rearrangement uses TRBV5-1 and TRBJ1-2, with D maybe TRBD1 (6 bases). The CDR3 sequence is 13 residues long. The V gene lost 2 bases and the J gene lost 7 bases, with 12 bases spanning the gap. Germline-derived CDR1 and CDR2 are SGHRS and YFSETQ. The CDR3: CASSLRTAGGYTF. In DNA form, the CDR3 reads TGCGCCAGCAGCTTACGGACAGCGGGTGGCTACACCTTC.

The sample holds many counts of this clonotype. This chain joins TRBV5-1 and TRBJ1-2; D not resolved. CDR1 is SGHRS and CDR2 is YFSETQ in the germline V gene. The CDR3 has 14 residues. The V gene lost 1 base and the J gene lost 5 bases, with 12 bases spanning the gap. The DNA of the CDR3 is TGCGCCAGCAGCTTGTCAGATCCGACGTATGGCTACACCTTC. Its protein is CASSLSDPTYGYTF.

The V and J genes are TRBV18 and TRBJ2-2, with 10 positions matching TRBD1. CDR1 and CDR2 from the germline V gene are KGHSH and LQKENI. V was pared by 3 bases and J by 3 bases, with 1 base of the junction left unmatched. This CDR3 has 15 residues. The chain's CDR3 is CASSPTGGHTGELFF. The CDR3 DNA sequence: TGTGCCAGCTCACCGACAGGGGGCCACACCGGGGAGCTGTTTTTT.

The chain has TRBV20-1 and TRBJ1-4; D remains unclear. The CDR3 extends over 15 amino acids. Trimming pared 1 base from V and 3 bases from J, leaving 12 bases between. CDR1 is DFQATT and CDR2 is SNEGSKA in the germline V gene (reference sequence). CDR3 loop: CSARVPGGPNEKLFF. The DNA for the CDR3 is TGCAGTGCTAGAGTGCCTGGCGGCCCTAATGAAAAACTGTTTTTT.

This clonotype was observed many times. In DNA form, the CDR3 reads TGCGCCAGCAGCTTGGAGGGACAGCTCTACGAGCAGTACTTC. It is translated as CASSLEGQLYEQYF. The V and J genes are TRBV5-1 and TRBJ2-7; TRBD1 matches at 7 bases. The CDR3 has 14 amino acids. In germline, CDR1 is SGHRS, CDR2 YFSETQ. V shed 0 bases, J shed 3 bases, and the junction held 3 bases outside the gene matches.

V gene TRBV7-3 combines with J gene TRBJ2-1, with 8 nucleotides matching TRBD2. J gave up 2 bases and V 0 bases, and 12 bases lay outside the gene matches. CDR1 and CDR2 (germline): SGHTA, FQGTGA. The CDR3 extends over 19 amino acids. The CDR3 here is CASSLTPPSSGGTYNEQFF. CDR3 nucleotide sequence: TGTGCCAGCAGCTTAACCCCTCCGTCCAGCGGGGGCACCTACAATGAGCAGTTCTTC.

The rearrangement joins TRBV2 to TRBJ2-2; 7 positions agree with TRBD2. The germline V gene has CDR1 SNHLY and CDR2 FYNNEI. Unmatched junction bases numbered 6, after V lost 7 bases and J lost 4 bases. The CDR3 is made up of 14 amino acids. CDR3 loop: CASTREGTTGELFF. The CDR3, as DNA: TGTGCCAGCACCAGGGAGGGGACCACCGGGGAGCTGTTTTTT.

This clonotype was found a few times. The chain is built from TRBV6-2 or TRBV6-3 and TRBJ1-5; 8 positions match TRBD1. In germline, CDR1 is MNHEY, CDR2 SVGEGT. Losses at the gene ends were 2 bases for V and 0 bases for J; bases not matched to a gene: 6. CDR3 size: 17 residues. The chain's CDR3 is CASSYRTGQNSNQPQHF. CDR3 DNA: TGTGCCAGCAGTTACCGGACAGGGCAAAATAGCAATCAGCCCCAGCATTTT.

V and J are TRBV7-9 and TRBJ2-3, with D possibly called TRBD1 or TRBD2 (5 bases each). This CDR3 is built from 15 residues. Germline V CDR1 and CDR2: SEHNR, FQNEAQ (reference sequence). The V end was cut by 5 bases, the J end by 1 base, with 13 bases between. The CDR3 protein is CASSLREWGTDTQYF. The CDR3 bases are TGTGCCAGCAGCCTCAGGGAGTGGGGCACAGATACGCAGTATTTT.

This clonotype was seen a few times. V gene TRBV6-5 combines with J gene TRBJ2-1, with D possibly called TRBD1 or TRBD2 (5 bases each). The CDR3 is 14 amino acids. Per the germline V gene, CDR1 is MNHEY and CDR2 is SVGAGI. Trimming took off 8 bases at V and 5 bases at J, with 16 bases between the two ends. The CDR3 here is CASRGGWGNNEQFF. CDR3 DNA sequence: TGTGCCAGCCGGGGTGGTTGGGGGAACAATGAGCAGTTCTTC.

In this sample, this clonotype turned up a few times. J is TRBJ2-7 and V is TRBV2; 7 bases match TRBD1. The CDR3 covers 14 residues. In germline, CDR1 is SNHLY, CDR2 FYNNEI. With 6 bases clipped from V and 0 bases from J, the junction kept 5 bases outside the gene matches. CDR3 coding DNA: TGTGCCAGCAGAGTGGACAGGCCCTCCTACGAGCAGTACTTC. It encodes CASRVDRPSYEQYF.

The chain has TRBV7-2 and TRBJ2-5, with 7 bases identical to TRBD2. CDR3 length: 17 residues. CDR1 is SGHTA, CDR2 FQGNSA, per germline. The trim removed 1 base at V and 1 base at J, leaving 9 bases unmatched. CDR3 sequence reads: CASSLGAKRGVQETQYF. In nucleotides, the CDR3 is TGTGCCAGCAGCTTAGGGGCCAAGCGGGGAGTCCAAGAGACCCAGTACTTC. Combining the CDR3 with reference TRBV7-2 and TRBJ2-5 gives the whole variable domain GAGVSQSPSNKVTEKGKDVELRCDPISGHTALYWYRQSLGQGLEFLIYFQGNSAPDKSGLPSDRFSAERTGGSVSTLTIQRTQQEDSAVYLCASSLGAKRGVQETQYFGPGTRLLVL.

This clonotype was counted ten times or more. The chain carries TRBV5-1 and TRBJ2-5, with 10 bases that match TRBD1. Per germline, CDR1 SGHRS and CDR2 YFSETQ. CDR3 length equals 13 residues. V lost 4 bases and J lost 5; bases outside the gene matches: 2. The CDR3 region is CASSGGQGETQYF. CDR3 coding DNA: TGCGCCAGCAGCGGGGGACAGGGGGAGACCCAGTACTTC.

There are a few counts of this clonotype. V and J are TRBV5-6 and TRBJ2-5; TRBD2 is a possible D gene (7 bases). Looked up from germline, CDR1 is SGHDT and CDR2 is YYEEEE. The CDR3 sequence is 16 residues long. Trimming left V 0 bases short and J 7 bases short, with 19 bases between. CDR3 in DNA: TGTGCCAGCAGCTTGGCGCTTTCGCGGGGGCCCCTGACCCAGTACTTC. It translates to CASSLALSRGPLTQYF.

This clonotype has just a few counts. V gene TRBV7-9 combines with J gene TRBJ2-1; 9 nucleotides line up with TRBD1. Losses at the gene ends were 8 bases for V and 2 bases for J; bases not matched to a gene: 4. Germline CDR1 SEHNR, CDR2 FQNEAQ (reference sequence). The CDR3 contains 14 residues. The CDR3 coding sequence is TGTGCCAGCGGGCGGGACAGGGCCTACAATGAGCAGTTCTTC. This encodes CASGRDRAYNEQFF.

This clonotype was detected ten times or more. This chain connects TRBV28 to TRBJ1-3, with D unresolved. The ends were cut back, 5 bases at V and 0 bases at J, with 11 bases in the middle. Germline assignment: CDR1 MDHEN and CDR2 SYDVKM. The CDR3 has 15 residues. CDR3 in amino acids: CASSPPGNSGNTIYF. The CDR3 coding sequence is TGTGCCAGCAGTCCACCAGGAAACTCTGGAAACACCATATATTTT. Full variable domain (rest looked up from reference TRBV28 and TRBJ1-3): DVKVTQSSRYLVKRTGEKVFLECVQDMDHENMFWYRQDPGLGLRLIYFSYDVKMKEKGDIPEGYSVSREKKERFSLILESASTNQTSMYLCASSPPGNSGNTIYFGEGSWLTVV.

This clonotype turned up a few times. The chain recombines TRBV28 with TRBJ1-3; a weak D match, TRBD1 (5 bases). The germline V gene has CDR1 MDHEN and CDR2 SYDVKM. The V gene lost 5 bases and the J gene lost 4 bases, with 15 bases spanning the gap. There are 15 residues in the CDR3. The CDR3 DNA is TGTGCCAGCAGTCCCGGCGGGGGAAGAGGAAACACCATATATTTT. This codes for CASSPGGGRGNTIYF.

This clonotype has at least ten counts. The chain combines TRBV7-9 with TRBJ2-3, with TRBD1 matching over 7 bases. This CDR3 spans 15 amino acids. From germline, CDR1 is SEHNR and CDR2 FQNEAQ (reference sequence). Trimming took 3 bases from V and 2 from J; bases not matched to a gene: 5. The CDR3 nucleotides are TGTGCCAGCAGCTTTTCTGGACAGGCCACAGATACGCAGTATTTT. This sequence encodes CASSFSGQATDTQYF.

This clonotype was observed a few times. V gene TRBV5-6 combines with J gene TRBJ2-5; D is tentatively TRBD1 or TRBD2 (6 bases each). The CDR3 sequence is 15 residues long. Trimming stripped 1 base from V and 5 bases from J, with 15 bases between. Per the germline V gene, CDR1 is SGHDT and CDR2 is YYEEEE. The DNA of the CDR3 is TGTGCCAGCAGCTTGTTTTTGGGGGGCCGGGAGACCCAGTACTTC. It encodes CASSLFLGGRETQYF. The full variable domain, rest sourced from reference TRBV5-6 and TRBJ2-5, is DAGVTQSPTHLIKTRGQQVTLRCSPKSGHDTVSWYQQALGQGPQFIFQYYEEEERQRGNFPDRFSGHQFPNYSSELNVNALLLGDSALYLCASSLFLGGRETQYFGPGTRLLVL.